These T cell receptor beta chains were read from a single sample in a study of beta chain features in type 1 diabetes. Sequencing used immunoSEQ multiplex PCR; TCRdb keeps in-frame clones, though not all of them. The repertoire has under 400,000 clones, less than 20% of them found once; the top ten carry approximately 0.043%. Sequencing was carried out using naive CD4+ T cells from blood. The receptors derive from a woman in her late teens or twenties in good health. CDR3s include the opening cysteine and the closing phenylalanine or tryptophan. A D gene is named only where the DNA matches it firmly. Rows may omit the clone size; those that give it use once, few, many or a size class.

size	D	J	V	CDR3	DNA
few	.	TRBJ1-1	TRBV5-1	CASSSYSLNTEAFF	TGCGCCAGCAGCTCATACTCCTTGAACACTGAAGCTTTCTTT
.	TRBD2	TRBJ2-7	TRBV18	CASSPPGREASSYEQYF	TGTGCCAGCTCACCACCGGGGCGGGAGGCTAGCTCCTACGAGCAGTACTTC
.	.	TRBJ2-3	TRBV30	CAWSVSVDTQYF	TGTGCCTGGAGTGTATCCGTGGATACGCAGTATTTT
.	TRBD1	TRBJ1-3	TRBV6-5	CASSYSRGLGNTIYF	TGTGCCAGCAGTTACTCGAGGGGGCTCGGAAACACCATATATTTT
few	TRBD2	TRBJ2-1	TRBV6-5	CASRRGGFYNEQFF	TGTGCCAGCAGGAGGGGAGGGTTTTACAATGAGCAGTTCTTC
.	TRBD1	TRBJ1-1	TRBV30	CAGGSDRSLTEAFF	TGTGCCGGTGGATCGGACAGGTCTCTCACTGAAGCTTTCTTT
few	.	TRBJ1-5	TRBV10-3	CAISELAYQPQHF	TGTGCCATCAGTGAGTTAGCCTATCAGCCCCAGCATTTT
.	TRBD2	TRBJ2-5	TRBV5-1	CASSWPEGLALETQYF	TGCGCCAGCAGCTGGCCAGAGGGACTAGCTTTAGAGACCCAGTACTTC
.	.	TRBJ1-2	TRBV5-1	CASSSGLLANYGYTF	TGCGCCAGCAGCTCGGGACTGCTAGCTAACTATGGCTACACCTTC
few	TRBD2	TRBJ2-1	TRBV29-1	CSVVDGGDYNEQFF	TGCAGCGTTGTCGACGGGGGGGACTACAATGAGCAGTTCTTC
.	TRBD1	TRBJ2-5	TRBV29-1	CSVGRSGGMETQYF	TGCAGCGTTGGTCGGTCAGGGGGCATGGAGACCCAGTACTTC
once	.	TRBJ1-1	TRBV10-3	CAIKQMNTEAFF	TGTGCCATCAAACAGATGAACACTGAAGCTTTCTTT
few	.	TRBJ2-6	TRBV4-2	CASSQGQTISGANVLTF	TGTGCCAGCAGCCAGGGCCAAACCATCTCTGGGGCCAACGTCCTGACTTTC
.	TRBD2	TRBJ2-2	TRBV19	CASSKLAQNTGELFF	TGTGCCAGTAGCAAACTAGCGCAGAACACCGGGGAGCTGTTTTTT
.	.	TRBJ2-5	TRBV7-9	CASSPRWTREETQYF	TGTGCCAGCAGCCCCCGGTGGACTCGCGAAGAGACCCAGTACTTC
.	.	TRBJ2-1	TRBV7-2	CASSLERDNEQFF	TGTGCCAGCAGCTTAGAGCGGGACAATGAGCAGTTCTTC
.	.	TRBJ2-5	TRBV21-1	CASSKAWSGQLQETQYF	TGTGCCAGCAGCAAAGCTTGGTCTGGACAGCTCCAAGAGACCCAGTACTTC
.	TRBD1	TRBJ2-3	TRBV7-6	CASSLDRTGADTQYF	TGTGCCAGCAGCTTAGATCGGACAGGCGCCGATACGCAGTATTTT
.	.	TRBJ2-2	TRBV9	CASSVVEGELFF	TGTGCCAGCAGCGTAGTAGAAGGGGAGCTGTTTTTT
few	.	TRBJ2-4	TRBV10-3	CAIRGAQNIQYF	TGTGCCATCCGCGGGGCCCAAAACATTCAGTACTTC
.	TRBD2	TRBJ2-5	TRBV7-2	CASSLGLERDQYF	TGTGCCAGCAGCTTAGGCCTGGAGCGGGACCAGTACTTC
few	TRBD2	TRBJ2-7	TRBV15	CATSREASGSSYEQYF	TGTGCCACCAGCAGAGAAGCGAGCGGGAGCTCCTACGAGCAGTACTTC
.	TRBD1	TRBJ1-1	TRBV2	CASSRDRNTEAFF	TGTGCCAGCAGTAGGGACAGGAACACTGAAGCTTTCTTT
few	TRBD1	TRBJ2-3	TRBV7-9	CASSSGWGTARTDTQYF	TGTGCCAGCAGCTCGGGCTGGGGGACAGCCCGCACAGATACGCAGTATTTT
few	.	TRBJ2-1	TRBV19	CASSTPSGAVYNEQFF	TGTGCCAGTAGTACCCCTAGTGGTGCGGTCTACAATGAGCAGTTCTTC
.	TRBD1	TRBJ2-7	TRBV18	CASSPPGQGYEQYF	TGTGCCAGCTCACCACCGGGACAGGGGTACGAGCAGTACTTC
few	TRBD1	TRBJ2-3	TRBV7-8	CASSQQGLDTQYF	TGTGCCAGCAGCCAACAGGGGCTGGATACGCAGTATTTT
few	TRBD1	TRBJ1-2	TRBV11-1	CASSSRQGAEGYTF	TGTGCCAGCAGCTCACGACAGGGGGCGGAAGGCTACACCTTC
.	.	TRBJ2-7	TRBV6-5	CASSRLAFYEQYF	TGTGCCAGCAGCCGGCTAGCATTTTACGAGCAGTACTTC
few	TRBD2	TRBJ2-1	TRBV29-1	CSVGDGGTSGGNEQFF	TGCAGCGTTGGGGACGGGGGAACTAGCGGGGGCAATGAGCAGTTCTTC
few	.	TRBJ1-5	TRBV4-1	CASSPVGGMSNQPQHF	TGCGCCAGCAGCCCTGTAGGCGGTATGAGCAATCAGCCCCAGCATTTT
.	TRBD1	TRBJ2-7	TRBV2	CASSKNRGSYEQYF	TGTGCCAGCAGCAAGAACAGGGGTTCCTACGAGCAGTACTTC
few	.	TRBJ1-2	TRBV5-1	CASSFTGLNYGYTF	TGCGCCAGCAGCTTTACAGGGCTCAACTATGGCTACACCTTC
.	TRBD1	TRBJ2-7	TRBV5-6	CASSLDRGIYEQYF	TGTGCCAGCAGCTTGGACAGGGGGATCTACGAGCAGTACTTC
few	.	TRBJ1-6	TRBV21-1	CASSKEEGTKESGNSPLHF	TGTGCCAGCAGCAAAGAAGAGGGGACAAAGGAATCCGGAAATTCACCCCTCCACTTT
few	.	TRBJ2-7	TRBV7-9	CASSSWVSTNEQYF	TGTGCCAGCAGCTCTTGGGTTTCCACTAACGAGCAGTACTTC
once	TRBD2	TRBJ2-5	TRBV5-1	CASSPGGTSGSSETQYF	TGCGCCAGCAGCCCGGGGGGGACTAGCGGGAGTTCAGAGACCCAGTACTTC
few	.	TRBJ2-1	TRBV9	CASSARMSEQFF	TGTGCCAGCAGCGCCAGGATGAGCGAGCAGTTCTTC
.	TRBD2	TRBJ2-1	TRBV4-1	CASSPGSGRTFRTNEQFF	TGCGCCAGCAGCCCCGGCAGCGGGAGGACCTTTCGGACCAATGAGCAGTTCTTC
few	TRBD2	TRBJ2-7	TRBV6-5	CASSGSGGIYEQYF	TGTGCCAGCAGCGGAAGCGGGGGGATCTACGAGCAGTACTTC
.	.	TRBJ2-1	TRBV7-2	CASSLDRRGEQFF	TGTGCCAGCAGCTTAGATCGGCGGGGTGAGCAGTTCTTC
.	.	TRBJ2-5	TRBV5-4	CASSRGHANHQETQYF	TGTGCCAGCAGCCGGGGACACGCTAACCACCAAGAGACCCAGTACTTC
few	TRBD2	TRBJ2-1	TRBV7-2	CASSYGLAGKPEQFF	TGTGCCAGCAGCTACGGACTAGCGGGGAAGCCTGAGCAGTTCTTC
.	TRBD1	TRBJ1-5	TRBV30	CAWRTTGGNQPQHF	TGTGCCTGGAGGACGACAGGGGGCAATCAGCCCCAGCATTTT
few	TRBD2	TRBJ2-1	TRBV5-1	CASSLTSGASYNEQFF	TGCGCCAGCAGCTTGACTAGCGGGGCGTCCTACAATGAGCAGTTCTTC
.	TRBD2	TRBJ2-3	TRBV25-1	CASSYSGSSDTQYF	TGTGCCAGCAGTTATAGCGGGAGCTCAGATACGCAGTATTTT
few	.	TRBJ1-2	TRBV19	CASKRRSNYGYTF	TGTGCCAGTAAAAGGAGGTCGAACTATGGCTACACCTTC
.	.	TRBJ2-5	TRBV2	CASRTRRGWDQETQYF	TGTGCCAGCAGGACCCGCCGCGGGTGGGATCAAGAGACCCAGTACTTC
few	.	TRBJ1-2	TRBV29-1	CSVEDPRVRYGYTF	TGCAGCGTTGAAGACCCCAGGGTGCGCTATGGCTACACCTTC
few	TRBD2	TRBJ2-3	TRBV7-2	CASSLAAGGPDTQYF	TGTGCCAGCAGCTTAGCGGCGGGGGGGCCAGATACGCAGTATTTT
few	.	TRBJ2-5	TRBV15	CATSRDPREGETQYF	TGTGCCACCAGCAGAGACCCGAGGGAAGGAGAGACCCAGTACTTC
few	TRBD2	TRBJ2-7	TRBV7-2	CASSLKSGGNEQYF	TGTGCCAGCAGCTTAAAGAGCGGGGGGAACGAGCAGTACTTC
.	TRBD1	TRBJ1-2	TRBV28	CASTTGSGGYTF	TGTGCCAGCACGACAGGGAGCGGTGGCTACACCTTC
few	.	TRBJ2-2	TRBV6-6	CASSYRGDQGGELFF	TGTGCCAGCAGTTACCGCGGGGACCAGGGCGGGGAGCTGTTTTTT
few	.	TRBJ1-6	TRBV4-3	CASSHNSYNSPLHF	TGCGCCAGCAGCCATAACTCCTATAATTCACCCCTCCACTTT